This TCR beta chain came from a study of shared clonotypes between healthy human individuals. General study points: Compared with clonotypes that all four donors shared, non-shared clonotypes had lower generation probabilities.

Original processing methods: There were no quality scores in the junction-only immunoSEQ sequences, so filtering differed. Repertoires were generated with immunoSEQ multiplex PCR, while TCRdb's copy carries only in-frame clones and drops some. V, J and clone size are taken as reported in that table, and D and trimming were inferred from the DNA itself. The data hold hundreds of thousands of clones, with approximately 95% observed a single time. Germline V CDR1 and CDR2: DFQATT, SNEGSKA (reference sequence). CDR3 length: 11 residues. The V end was cut by 5 bases, the J end by 10 bases, with 12 bases between. A single count supports this clone. Its antigen remains unidentified.

The specimen was naive CD4+ T cells sorted from blood. The subset was: CD45RA+ positively selected. This chain uses TRBV20-1 with TRBJ2-1; D unresolved. This sequence was found in a woman aged 25 to 45 in good health. Here the CDR3 reads CSAPTLREQFF. CDR3 nucleotides: TGCAGTGCTCCAACCCTCAGGGAGCAGTTCTTC.